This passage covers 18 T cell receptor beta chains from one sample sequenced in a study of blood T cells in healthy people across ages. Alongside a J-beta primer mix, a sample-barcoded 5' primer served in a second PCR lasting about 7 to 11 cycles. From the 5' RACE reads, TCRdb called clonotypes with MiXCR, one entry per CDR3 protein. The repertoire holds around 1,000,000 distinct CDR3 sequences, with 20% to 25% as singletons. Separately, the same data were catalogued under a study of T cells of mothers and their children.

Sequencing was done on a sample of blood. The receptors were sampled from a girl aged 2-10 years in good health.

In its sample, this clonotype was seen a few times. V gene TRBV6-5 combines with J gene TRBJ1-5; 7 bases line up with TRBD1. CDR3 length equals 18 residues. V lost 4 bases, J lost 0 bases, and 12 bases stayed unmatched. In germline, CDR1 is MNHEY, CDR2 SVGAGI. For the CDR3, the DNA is TGTGCCAGCAGTTCCGACCCGGGACAGTTTAATAGCAATCAGCCCCAGCATTTT. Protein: CASSSDPGQFNSNQPQHF.

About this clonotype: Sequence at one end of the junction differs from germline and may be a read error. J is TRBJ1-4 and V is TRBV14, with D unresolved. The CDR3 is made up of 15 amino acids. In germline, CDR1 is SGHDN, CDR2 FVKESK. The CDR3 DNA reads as TGTGCCGGCAGCCCGGGGAAGGCAGGATTTGAAAAACTGTTTTTT. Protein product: CAGSPGKAGFEKLFF.

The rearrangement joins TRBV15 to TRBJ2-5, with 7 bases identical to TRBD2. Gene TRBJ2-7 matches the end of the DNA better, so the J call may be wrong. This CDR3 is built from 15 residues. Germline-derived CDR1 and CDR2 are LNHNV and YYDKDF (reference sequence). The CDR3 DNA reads TGTGCCACCAGCAGAGATAAGCGGGGAGTCCACGAGCAGTACTTC. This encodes CATSRDKRGVHEQYF.

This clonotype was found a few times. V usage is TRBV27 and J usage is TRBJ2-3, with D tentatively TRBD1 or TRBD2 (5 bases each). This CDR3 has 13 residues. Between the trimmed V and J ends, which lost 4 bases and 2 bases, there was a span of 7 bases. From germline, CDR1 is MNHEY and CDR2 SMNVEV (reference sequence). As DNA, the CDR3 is TGTGCCAGCAGTTGGGGGACCACAGATACGCAGTATTTT. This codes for CASSWGTTDTQYF.

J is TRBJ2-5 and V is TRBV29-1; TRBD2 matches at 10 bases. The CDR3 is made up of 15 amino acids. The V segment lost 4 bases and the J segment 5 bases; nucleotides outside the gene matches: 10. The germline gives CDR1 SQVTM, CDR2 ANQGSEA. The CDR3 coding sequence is TGCAGCGTTGGGGACCTGGGACTAGCGATTGAGACCCAGTACTTC. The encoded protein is CSVGDLGLAIETQYF.

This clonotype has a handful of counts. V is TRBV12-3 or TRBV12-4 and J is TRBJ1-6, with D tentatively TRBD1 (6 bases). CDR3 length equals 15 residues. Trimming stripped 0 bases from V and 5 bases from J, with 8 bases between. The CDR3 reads CASSLADRNNSPLHF. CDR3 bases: TGTGCCAGCAGTTTAGCCGACAGGAATAATTCACCCCTCCACTTT.

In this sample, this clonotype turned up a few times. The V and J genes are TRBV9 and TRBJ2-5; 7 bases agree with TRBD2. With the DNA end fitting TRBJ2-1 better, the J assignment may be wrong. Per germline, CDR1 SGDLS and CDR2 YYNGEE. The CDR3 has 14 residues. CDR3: CASSVGLASPGQFF. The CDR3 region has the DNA TGTGCCAGCAGCGTAGGACTAGCTTCCCCCGGGCAGTTCTTC.

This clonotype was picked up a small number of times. CDR3 amino acids: CSGNRDNEQFF. For the CDR3, the DNA is TGCAGCGGGAACAGAGACAATGAGCAGTTCTTC. The J gene is TRBJ2-1, the V gene TRBV29-1; D not certain. Per the germline V gene, CDR1 is SQVTM and CDR2 is ANQGSEA. The V gene lost 7 bases and the J gene lost 5 bases, with 9 bases spanning the gap. The CDR3 covers 11 residues.

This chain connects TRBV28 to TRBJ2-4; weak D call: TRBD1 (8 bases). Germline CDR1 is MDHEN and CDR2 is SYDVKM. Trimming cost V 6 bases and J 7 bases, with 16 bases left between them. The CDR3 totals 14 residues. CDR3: CASRLQGEGNIQYF. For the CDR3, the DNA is TGTGCCAGCAGGCTACAGGGGGAGGGGAACATTCAGTACTTC.

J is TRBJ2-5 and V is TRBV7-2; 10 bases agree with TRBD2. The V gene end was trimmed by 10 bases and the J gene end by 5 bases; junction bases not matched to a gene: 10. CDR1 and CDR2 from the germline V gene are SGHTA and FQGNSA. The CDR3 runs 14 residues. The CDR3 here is CANRHNSGGETQYF. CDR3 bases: TGTGCCAACAGACACAATAGCGGGGGGGAGACCCAGTACTTC.

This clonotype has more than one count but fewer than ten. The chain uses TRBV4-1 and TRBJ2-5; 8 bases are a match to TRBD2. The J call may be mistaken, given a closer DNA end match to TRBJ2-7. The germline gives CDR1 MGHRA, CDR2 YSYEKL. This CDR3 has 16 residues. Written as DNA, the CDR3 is TGCGCCAGCAGCCAACTCATTAGCGGGATAGGTTACGAGCAGTACTTC. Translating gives CASSQLISGIGYEQYF.

CDR3 DNA: TGTGCCAGCAGTTTGCGGGGCGGACGCACAGATACGCAGTATTTT. Its translation is CASSLRGGRTDTQYF. J is TRBJ2-3 and V is TRBV28, with TRBD2 as a possible D gene (6 bases). This CDR3 is built from 15 residues. Deletions cut 3 bases from V and 1 base from J, with 11 bases between. Germline V gene sequence: CDR1 MDHEN, CDR2 SYDVKM.

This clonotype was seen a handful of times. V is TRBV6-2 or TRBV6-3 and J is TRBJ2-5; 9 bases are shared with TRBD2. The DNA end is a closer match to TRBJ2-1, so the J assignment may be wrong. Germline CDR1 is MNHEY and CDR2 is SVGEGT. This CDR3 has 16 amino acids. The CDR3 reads CASSTTLAGAGDEQFF. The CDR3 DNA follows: TGTGCCAGCAGTACTACCTTAGCGGGAGCGGGCGATGAGCAGTTCTTC.

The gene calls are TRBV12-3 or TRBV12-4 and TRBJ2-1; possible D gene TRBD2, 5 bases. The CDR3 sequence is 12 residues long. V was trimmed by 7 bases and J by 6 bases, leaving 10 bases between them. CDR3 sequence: CASNDGGNEQFF. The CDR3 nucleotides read TGTGCCAGCAACGACGGAGGCAATGAGCAGTTCTTC.

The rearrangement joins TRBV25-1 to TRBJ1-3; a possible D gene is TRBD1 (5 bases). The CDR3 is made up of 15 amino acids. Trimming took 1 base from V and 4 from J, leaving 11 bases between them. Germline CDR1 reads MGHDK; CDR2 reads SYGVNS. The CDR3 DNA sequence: TGTGCCAGCAGTGAATTCGCAGGGAACGGAAACACCATATATTTT. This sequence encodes CASSEFAGNGNTIYF.

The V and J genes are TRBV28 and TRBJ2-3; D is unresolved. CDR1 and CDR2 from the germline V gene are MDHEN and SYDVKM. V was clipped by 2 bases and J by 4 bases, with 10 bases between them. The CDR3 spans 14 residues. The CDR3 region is CASSLIPAADTQYF. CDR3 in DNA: TGTGCCAGCAGTTTAATCCCCGCGGCAGATACGCAGTATTTT. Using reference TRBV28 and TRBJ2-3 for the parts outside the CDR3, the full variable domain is DVKVTQSSRYLVKRTGEKVFLECVQDMDHENMFWYRQDPGLGLRLIYFSYDVKMKEKGDIPEGYSVSREKKERFSLILESASTNQTSMYLCASSLIPAADTQYFGPGTRLTVL.

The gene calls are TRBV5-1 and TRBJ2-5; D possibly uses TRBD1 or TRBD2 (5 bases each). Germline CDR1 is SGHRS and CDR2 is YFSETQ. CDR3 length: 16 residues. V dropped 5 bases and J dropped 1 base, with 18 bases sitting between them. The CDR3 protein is CASSPGTAVFQETQYF. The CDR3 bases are TGCGCCAGCAGTCCCGGGACCGCCGTTTTCCAAGAGACCCAGTACTTC.

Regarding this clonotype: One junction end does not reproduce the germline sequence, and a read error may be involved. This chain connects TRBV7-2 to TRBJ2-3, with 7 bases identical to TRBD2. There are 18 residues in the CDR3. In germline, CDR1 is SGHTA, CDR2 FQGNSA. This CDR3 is CASRLGDRLAYFTDTQYF. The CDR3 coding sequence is TGTGCCAGCAGGTTAGGAGACCGACTAGCCTACTTCACAGATACGCAGTATTTT.